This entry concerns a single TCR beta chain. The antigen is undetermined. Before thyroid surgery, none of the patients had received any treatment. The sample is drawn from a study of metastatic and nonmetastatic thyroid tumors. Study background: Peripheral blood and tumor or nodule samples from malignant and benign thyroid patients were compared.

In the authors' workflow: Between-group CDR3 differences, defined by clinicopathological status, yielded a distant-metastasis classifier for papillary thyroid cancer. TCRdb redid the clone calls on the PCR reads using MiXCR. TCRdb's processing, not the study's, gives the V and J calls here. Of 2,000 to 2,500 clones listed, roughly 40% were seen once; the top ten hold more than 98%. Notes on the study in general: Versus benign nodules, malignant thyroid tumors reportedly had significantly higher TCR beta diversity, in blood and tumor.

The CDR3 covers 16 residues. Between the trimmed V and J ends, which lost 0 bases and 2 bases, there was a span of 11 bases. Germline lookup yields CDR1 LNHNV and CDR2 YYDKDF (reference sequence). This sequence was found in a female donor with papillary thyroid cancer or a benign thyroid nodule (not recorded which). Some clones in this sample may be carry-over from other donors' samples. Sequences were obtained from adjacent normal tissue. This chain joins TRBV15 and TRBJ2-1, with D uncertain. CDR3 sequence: CATSRELTETYNEQFF. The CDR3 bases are TGTGCCACCAGCAGAGAATTGACTGAAACCTACAATGAGCAGTTCTTC.